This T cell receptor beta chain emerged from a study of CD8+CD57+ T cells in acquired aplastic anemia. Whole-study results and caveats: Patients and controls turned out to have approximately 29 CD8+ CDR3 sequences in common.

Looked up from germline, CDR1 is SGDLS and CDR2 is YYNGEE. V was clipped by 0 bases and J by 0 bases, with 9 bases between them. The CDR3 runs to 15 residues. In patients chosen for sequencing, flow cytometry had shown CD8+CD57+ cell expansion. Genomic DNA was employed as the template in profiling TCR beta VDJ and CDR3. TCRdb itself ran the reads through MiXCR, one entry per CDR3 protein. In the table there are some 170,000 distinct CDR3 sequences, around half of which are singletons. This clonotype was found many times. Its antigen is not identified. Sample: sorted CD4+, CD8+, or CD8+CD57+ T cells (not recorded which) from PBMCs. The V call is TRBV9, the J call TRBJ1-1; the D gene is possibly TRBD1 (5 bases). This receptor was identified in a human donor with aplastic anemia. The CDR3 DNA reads TGTGCCAGCAGCGTAGTCTGGGGGTTGAACACTGAAGCTTTCTTT. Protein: CASSVVWGLNTEAFF.